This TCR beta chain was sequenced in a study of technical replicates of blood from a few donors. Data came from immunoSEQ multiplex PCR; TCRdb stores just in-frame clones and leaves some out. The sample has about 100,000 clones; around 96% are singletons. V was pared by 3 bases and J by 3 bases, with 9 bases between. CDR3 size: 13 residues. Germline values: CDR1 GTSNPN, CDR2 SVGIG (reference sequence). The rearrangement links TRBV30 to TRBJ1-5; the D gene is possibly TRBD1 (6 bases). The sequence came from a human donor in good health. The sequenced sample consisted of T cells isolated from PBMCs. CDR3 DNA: TGTGCCTGGAGGGGGGACAACAATCAGCCCCAGCATTTT. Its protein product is CAWRGDNNQPQHF.